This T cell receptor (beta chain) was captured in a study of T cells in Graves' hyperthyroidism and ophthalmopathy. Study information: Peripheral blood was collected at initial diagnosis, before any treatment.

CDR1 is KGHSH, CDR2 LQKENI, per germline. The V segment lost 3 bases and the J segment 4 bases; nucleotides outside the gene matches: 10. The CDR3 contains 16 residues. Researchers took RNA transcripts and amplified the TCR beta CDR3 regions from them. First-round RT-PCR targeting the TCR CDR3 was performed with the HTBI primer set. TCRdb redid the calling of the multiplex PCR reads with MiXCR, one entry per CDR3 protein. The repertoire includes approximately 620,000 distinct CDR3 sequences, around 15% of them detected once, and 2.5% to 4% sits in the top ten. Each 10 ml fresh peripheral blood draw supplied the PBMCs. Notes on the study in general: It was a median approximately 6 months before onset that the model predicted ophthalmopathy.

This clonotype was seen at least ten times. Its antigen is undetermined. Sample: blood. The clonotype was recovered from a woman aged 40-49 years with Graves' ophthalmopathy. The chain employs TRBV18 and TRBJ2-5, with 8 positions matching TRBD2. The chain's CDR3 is CASSPRFVAGPETQYF. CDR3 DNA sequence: TGTGCCAGCTCACCGCGGTTTGTAGCGGGGCCAGAGACCCAGTACTTC.